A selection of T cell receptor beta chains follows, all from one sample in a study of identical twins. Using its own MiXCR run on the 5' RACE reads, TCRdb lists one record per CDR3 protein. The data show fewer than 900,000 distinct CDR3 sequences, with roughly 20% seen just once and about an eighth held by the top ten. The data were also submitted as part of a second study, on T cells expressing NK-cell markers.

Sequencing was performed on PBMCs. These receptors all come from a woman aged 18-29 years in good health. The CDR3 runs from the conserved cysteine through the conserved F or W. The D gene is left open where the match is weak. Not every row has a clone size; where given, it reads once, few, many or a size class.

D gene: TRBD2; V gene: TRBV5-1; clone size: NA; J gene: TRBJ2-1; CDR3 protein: CASSPEGAGVDEQFF; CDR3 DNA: TGCGCCAGCAGCCCCGAGGGAGCGGGAGTGGATGAGCAGTTCTTC
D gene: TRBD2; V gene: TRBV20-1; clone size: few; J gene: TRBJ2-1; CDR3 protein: CSARSSGRLYNEQFF; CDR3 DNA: TGCAGTGCTAGAAGTAGCGGGAGACTTTATAATGAGCAGTTCTTC
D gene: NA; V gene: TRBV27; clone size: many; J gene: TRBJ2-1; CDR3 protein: CASTGDLAMGDYNEQFF; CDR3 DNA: TGTGCCAGCACGGGCGATCTAGCGATGGGGGATTACAATGAGCAGTTCTTC
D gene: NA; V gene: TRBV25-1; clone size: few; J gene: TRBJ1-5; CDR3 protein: CASSSRESNQPQHF; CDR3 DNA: TGTGCCAGCAGTTCCAGGGAGAGCAATCAGCCCCAGCATTTT
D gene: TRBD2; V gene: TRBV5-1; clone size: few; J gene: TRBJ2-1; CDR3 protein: CASSTTSGSGIEQFF; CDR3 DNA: TGCGCCAGCAGCACCACTAGCGGGAGTGGTATTGAGCAGTTCTTC
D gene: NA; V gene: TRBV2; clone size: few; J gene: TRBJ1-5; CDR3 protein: CASSGQTHSNQPQHF; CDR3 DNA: TGTGCCAGCAGTGGACAGACCCATAGCAATCAGCCCCAGCATTTT
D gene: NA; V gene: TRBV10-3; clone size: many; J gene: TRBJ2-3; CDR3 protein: CAISVAEADTQYF; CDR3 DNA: TGTGCCATCAGTGTGGCGGAGGCTGATACGCAGTATTTT
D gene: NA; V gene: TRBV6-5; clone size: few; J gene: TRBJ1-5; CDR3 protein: CASRLQVGQPQHF; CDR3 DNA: TGTGCCAGCAGATTACAGGTTGGGCAGCCCCAGCATTTT
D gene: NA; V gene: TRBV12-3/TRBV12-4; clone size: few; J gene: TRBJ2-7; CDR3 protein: CASTGWAPYEQYF; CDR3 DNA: TGTGCCAGCACCGGATGGGCTCCCTACGAGCAGTACTTC
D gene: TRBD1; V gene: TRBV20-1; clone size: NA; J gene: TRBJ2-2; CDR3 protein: CSARVQGAQRTGELFF; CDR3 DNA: TGCAGTGCTAGGGTACAGGGGGCGCAGCGCACCGGGGAGCTGTTTTTT
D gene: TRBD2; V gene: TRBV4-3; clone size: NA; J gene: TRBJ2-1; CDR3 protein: CASSQGSGKNNEQFF; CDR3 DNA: TGCGCCAGCAGCCAAGGTAGCGGGAAAAACAATGAGCAGTTCTTC
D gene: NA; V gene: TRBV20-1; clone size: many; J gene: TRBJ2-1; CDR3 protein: CSALGLKEQFF; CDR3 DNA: TGCAGTGCTCTGGGACTCAAGGAGCAGTTCTTC
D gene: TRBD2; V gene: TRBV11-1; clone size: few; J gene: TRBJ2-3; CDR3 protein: CASSQTGGSTDTQYF; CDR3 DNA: TGTGCCAGCAGCCAGACGGGGGGTAGCACAGATACGCAGTATTTT
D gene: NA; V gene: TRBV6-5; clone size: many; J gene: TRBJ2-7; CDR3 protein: CASSSPLGYEQYF; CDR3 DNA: TGTGCCAGCAGTTCTCCCTTGGGGTACGAGCAGTACTTC
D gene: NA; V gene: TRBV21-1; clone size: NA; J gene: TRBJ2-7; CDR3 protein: CASSTLRTSGDTYEQYF; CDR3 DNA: TGTGCCAGCAGCACGCTCCGGACTAGCGGGGATACCTACGAGCAGTACTTC
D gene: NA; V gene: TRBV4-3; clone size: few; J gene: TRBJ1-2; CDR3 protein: CASSRGTSNYGYTF; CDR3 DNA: TGCGCCAGCAGCCGGGGGACTTCCAACTATGGCTACACCTTC
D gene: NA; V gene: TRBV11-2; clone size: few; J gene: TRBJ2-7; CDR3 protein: CASSRQLYEQYF; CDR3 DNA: TGTGCCAGCAGCAGACAGCTCTACGAGCAGTACTTC
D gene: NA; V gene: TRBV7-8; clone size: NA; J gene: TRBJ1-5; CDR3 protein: CASSGKGRGLNQPQHF; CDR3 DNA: TGTGCCAGCAGCGGAAAGGGGCGGGGGCTTAATCAGCCCCAGCATTTT
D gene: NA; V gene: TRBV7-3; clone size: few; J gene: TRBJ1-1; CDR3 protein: CASSSDRYTEAFF; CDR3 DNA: TGTGCCAGCAGCTCCGACCGTTACACTGAAGCTTTCTTT
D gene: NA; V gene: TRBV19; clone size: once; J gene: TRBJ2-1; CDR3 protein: CASSIGTFYNEQFF; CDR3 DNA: TGTGCCAGTAGTATCGGGACTTTCTACAATGAGCAGTTCTTC
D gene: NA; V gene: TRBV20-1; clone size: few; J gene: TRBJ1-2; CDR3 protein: CSARHREGYGYTF; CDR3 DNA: TGCAGTGCTAGACACAGGGAGGGCTATGGCTACACCTTC
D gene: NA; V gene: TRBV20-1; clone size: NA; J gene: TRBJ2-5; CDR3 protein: CSARGELGETQYF; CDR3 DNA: TGCAGTGCTAGAGGGGAATTAGGGGAGACCCAGTACTTC
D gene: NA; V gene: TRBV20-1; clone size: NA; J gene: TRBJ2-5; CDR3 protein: CSAKADPIETQYF; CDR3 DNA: TGCAGTGCTAAGGCTGATCCCATAGAGACCCAGTACTTC
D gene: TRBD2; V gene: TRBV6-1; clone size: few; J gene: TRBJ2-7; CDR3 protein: CASSVSGAPYEQYF; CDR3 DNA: TGTGCCAGCAGTGTCAGCGGGGCCCCCTACGAGCAGTACTTC
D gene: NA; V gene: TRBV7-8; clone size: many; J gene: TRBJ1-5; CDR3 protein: CASSLGPRNQPQHF; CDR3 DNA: TGTGCCAGCAGCTTAGGGCCCCGGAATCAGCCCCAGCATTTT
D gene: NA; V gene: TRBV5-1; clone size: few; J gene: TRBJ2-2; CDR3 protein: CASNPQTDAGELFF; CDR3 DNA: TGCGCCAGCAACCCTCAAACGGACGCCGGGGAGCTGTTTTTT
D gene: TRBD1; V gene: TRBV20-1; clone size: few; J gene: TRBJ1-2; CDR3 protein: CSARNHDRGTYGYTF; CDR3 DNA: TGCAGTGCTAGAAATCACGACAGGGGGACCTATGGCTACACCTTC
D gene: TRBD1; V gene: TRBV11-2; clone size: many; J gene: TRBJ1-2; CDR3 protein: CAVTGDNYGYTF; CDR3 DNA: TGTGCCGTGACAGGGGATAACTATGGCTACACCTTC
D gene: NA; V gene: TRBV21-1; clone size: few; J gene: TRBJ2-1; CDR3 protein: CASRIPGLALGEQFF; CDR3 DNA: TGTGCCAGCCGGATACCGGGACTAGCGTTAGGTGAGCAGTTCTTC
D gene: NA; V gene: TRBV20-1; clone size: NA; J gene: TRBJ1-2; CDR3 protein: CSALGREQNYGYTF; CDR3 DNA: TGCAGTGCCCTAGGACGGGAACAGAACTATGGCTACACCTTC
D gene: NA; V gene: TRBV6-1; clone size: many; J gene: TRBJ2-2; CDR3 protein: CASKPGEAGELFF; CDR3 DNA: TGTGCCAGCAAACCCGGGGAGGCCGGGGAGCTGTTTTTT
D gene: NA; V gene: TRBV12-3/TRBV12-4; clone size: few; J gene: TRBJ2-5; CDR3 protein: CASSSTHTQETQYF; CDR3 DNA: TGTGCCAGCAGTAGTACCCATACTCAAGAGACCCAGTACTTC
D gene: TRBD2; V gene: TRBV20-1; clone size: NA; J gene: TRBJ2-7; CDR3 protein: CSARSGGYEQYF; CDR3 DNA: TGCAGTGCTAGAAGCGGGGGATACGAGCAGTACTTC
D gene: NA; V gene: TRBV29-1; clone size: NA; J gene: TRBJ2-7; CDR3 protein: CSVDIAAAGEQYF; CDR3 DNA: TGCAGCGTTGACATCGCGGCAGCGGGCGAGCAGTACTTC
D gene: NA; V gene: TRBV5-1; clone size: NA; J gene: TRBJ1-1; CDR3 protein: CASSPDGRTSNTEAFF; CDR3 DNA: TGCGCCAGCAGCCCCGACGGACGAACCTCGAACACTGAAGCTTTCTTT
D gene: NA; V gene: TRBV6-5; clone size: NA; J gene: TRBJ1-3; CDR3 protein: CASSYGGQTRGGNTIYF; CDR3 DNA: TGTGCCAGCAGTTACGGCGGACAGACCAGGGGTGGAAACACCATATATTTT
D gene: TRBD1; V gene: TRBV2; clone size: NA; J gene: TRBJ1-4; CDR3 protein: CASNRGIGEIEKLFF; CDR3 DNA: TGTGCCAGCAACAGGGGCATTGGTGAAATAGAAAAACTGTTTTTT
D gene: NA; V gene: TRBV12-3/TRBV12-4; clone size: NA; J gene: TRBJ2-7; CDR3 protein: CASSQGGSYEQYF; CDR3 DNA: TGTGCCAGCAGTCAAGGGGGCTCCTACGAGCAGTACTTC
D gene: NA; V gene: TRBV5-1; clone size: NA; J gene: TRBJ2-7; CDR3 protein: CASRAGASYEQYF; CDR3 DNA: TGCGCCAGCAGGGCTGGGGCTAGCTACGAGCAGTACTTC
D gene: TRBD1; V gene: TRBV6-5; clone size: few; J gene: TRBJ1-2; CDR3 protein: CASSYSKSHRGLDGYTF; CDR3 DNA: TGTGCCAGCAGTTACTCGAAATCTCACAGGGGTCTCGATGGCTACACCTTC
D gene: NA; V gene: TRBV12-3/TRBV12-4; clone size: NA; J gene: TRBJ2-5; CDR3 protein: CASSLAKLYQGIKTQYF; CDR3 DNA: TGTGCCAGCAGTTTAGCTAAGTTATATCAGGGAATAAAGACCCAGTACTTC
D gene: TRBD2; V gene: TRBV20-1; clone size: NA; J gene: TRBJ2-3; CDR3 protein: CSAVAGGPTDTQYF; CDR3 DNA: TGCAGTGCAGTAGCGGGGGGGCCGACAGATACGCAGTATTTT
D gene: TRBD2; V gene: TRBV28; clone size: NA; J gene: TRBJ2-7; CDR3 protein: CASSSPGTTHYEQYF; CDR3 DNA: TGTGCCAGCAGTTCACCCGGGACTACCCACTACGAGCAGTACTTC
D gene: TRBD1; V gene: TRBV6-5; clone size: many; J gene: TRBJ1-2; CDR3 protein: CASRRQGIHTF; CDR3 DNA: TGTGCCAGCAGAAGACAGGGAATCCACACCTTC
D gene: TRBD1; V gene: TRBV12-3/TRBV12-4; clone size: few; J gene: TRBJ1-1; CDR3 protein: CASTQGGYTEAFF; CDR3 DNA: TGTGCCAGCACCCAGGGGGGTTACACTGAAGCTTTCTTT
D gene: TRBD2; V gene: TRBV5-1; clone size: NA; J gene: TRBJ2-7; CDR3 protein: CASRILAGAYEQYF; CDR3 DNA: TGCGCCAGCAGGATACTAGCGGGGGCATACGAGCAGTACTTC